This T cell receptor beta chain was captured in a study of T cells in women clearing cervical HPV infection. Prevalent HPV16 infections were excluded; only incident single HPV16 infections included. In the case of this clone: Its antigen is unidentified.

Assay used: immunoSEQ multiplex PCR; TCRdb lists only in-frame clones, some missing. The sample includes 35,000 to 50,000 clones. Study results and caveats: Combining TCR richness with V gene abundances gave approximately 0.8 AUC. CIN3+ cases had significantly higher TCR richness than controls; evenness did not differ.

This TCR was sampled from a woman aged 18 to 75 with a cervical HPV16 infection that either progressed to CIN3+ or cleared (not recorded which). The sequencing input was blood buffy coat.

The CDR3 protein is CASSRTGGGTDTQYF. The DNA read from the CDR3 is TGTGCCAGCAGCCGAACCGGGGGGGGCACAGATACG. The chain carries TRBV11-2 and TRBJ2-3; 8 nucleotides agree with TRBD2. The read halts 3 residues ahead of the CDR3 end, with the missing end drawn from the germline J gene. The CDR3 contains 15 residues. Trimming at V came to 5 bases and at J to 1 base, leaving 5 bases not matched to a gene. CDR1 and CDR2 (germline): SGHAT, FQNNGV.